These 16 T cell receptor beta chains originate from one sample sequenced in a study of T cell repertoires in cytomegalovirus infection. One entry per CDR3 protein, called by TCRdb with MiXCR from the reads. The sample lists just under 550,000 distinct CDR3 sequences; less than 30% were seen once. The sample taken for sequencing was PBMCs. Receptor source: a human donor in good health (CMV status not recorded). Some clones in this sample may be carry-over from other donors' samples.

This clonotype appeared a few times. This chain joins TRBV7-8 and TRBJ1-4, with 8 bases identical to TRBD1. Trimming cost V 0 bases and J 8 bases; bases outside gene matches: 5. The V gene's germline CDR1 is SGHVS and CDR2 FQNEAQ. There are 15 residues in the CDR3. Here the CDR3 reads CASSLAQGAVEKLFF. CDR3 nucleotide sequence: TGTGCCAGCAGCTTAGCTCAGGGGGCAGTGGAAAAACTGTTTTTT.

This clonotype was observed at least ten times. This chain uses TRBV7-8 with TRBJ2-1, with a possible D match to TRBD1 (6 bases). Per the germline V gene, CDR1 is SGHVS and CDR2 is FQNEAQ. Trimming removed 4 bases at V and 7 bases at J, with 17 bases between. The CDR3 runs to 15 residues. CDR3 in amino acids: CASSSPATGWNEQFF. The CDR3 nucleotides read TGTGCCAGCAGCTCACCAGCCACAGGGTGGAATGAGCAGTTCTTC.

V gene TRBV24-1 combines with J gene TRBJ2-3, with 10 bases matching TRBD2. Trimming took 8 bases from V and 1 from J; bases not matched to a gene: 5. This CDR3 region has 15 residues. Germline V gives CDR1 KGHDR, CDR2 SFDVKD. The CDR3 region has the DNA TGTGCCACCAATGCTGGGACTAGCGGCACAGATACGCAGTATTTT. Its translation is CATNAGTSGTDTQYF.

This clonotype was seen a few times. The chain couples TRBV4-2 to TRBJ2-1, with 9 positions matching TRBD2. This CDR3 spans 15 amino acids. Losses at the gene ends were 1 base for V and 6 bases for J; bases not matched to a gene: 4. From germline, CDR1 is LGHNA and CDR2 YNFKEQ. CDR3 loop: CASSQVGGRANEQFF. CDR3 sequence (DNA): TGTGCCAGCAGCCAAGTTGGCGGGAGGGCCAATGAGCAGTTCTTC.

The DNA for the CDR3 is TGTGCCAGCAGTTCTCCGAAGACTAGCGGGATCGAGCAGTACGTC. Translation: CASSSPKTSGIEQYV. J is TRBJ2-7 and V is TRBV6-2 or TRBV6-3, with 11 bases fitting TRBD2. Germline loops: CDR1 MNHEY, CDR2 SVGEGT. CDR3 length equals 15 residues. V trimming: 4 bases; J trimming: 6 bases; junction bases outside the gene matches: 8.

This chain uses TRBV7-9 with TRBJ1-1; D is ambiguous. CDR1 and CDR2 (germline): SEHNR, FQNEAQ (reference sequence). This CDR3 contains 12 residues. Deletions cut 3 bases from V and 6 bases from J, with 8 bases between. The CDR3 sequence is CASSFGNPEAFF. The CDR3 DNA follows: TGTGCCAGCAGCTTTGGGAATCCTGAAGCTTTCTTT.

The chain joins TRBV27 to TRBJ2-1; D is undetermined. V was shortened by 6 bases and J by 4 bases, with 13 bases between the two germline ends. Germline V gene data show CDR1 as MNHEY and CDR2 as SMNVEV (reference sequence). The CDR3 has 14 amino acids. For the CDR3, the DNA is TGTGCCAGCAGCCGCGACATGGGGTACAATGAGCAGTTCTTC. It translates to CASSRDMGYNEQFF.

This clonotype appeared many times. The CDR3, as DNA: TGTGCCAGTTCGGGGGACGTTCCTGGGGCTTTCTTT. This translates into CASSGDVPGAFF. The chain is built from TRBV19 and TRBJ1-1; a weak D match, TRBD1 (5 bases). V dropped 8 bases and J dropped 11 bases, with 18 bases sitting between them. This CDR3 is 12 amino acids long. Germline CDR1 LNHDA, CDR2 SQIVND (reference sequence).

The CDR3 sequence is CSVFGGTDSGNEQFF. The CDR3 bases are TGCAGCGTTTTTGGAGGGACCGATAGCGGGAATGAGCAGTTCTTC. The rearrangement uses TRBV29-1 and TRBJ2-1; 7 bases fit TRBD2. The junction had 14 bases not matched to a gene; V was cut back by 5 bases and J by 7 bases. The CDR3 is 15 residues long. CDR1 is SQVTM and CDR2 is ANQGSEA in the germline V gene.

The chain combines TRBV19 with TRBJ2-1, with D unresolved. This CDR3 is built from 12 residues. With 4 bases removed from V and 6 bases from J, the gap between germline ends came to 7 bases. Germline V gives CDR1 LNHDA, CDR2 SQIVND (reference sequence). CDR3 region: CASSTRLNEQFF. The CDR3 nucleotides read TGTGCCAGTAGTACCCGGCTCAATGAGCAGTTCTTC.

Ten or more counts support this clonotype. The rearrangement links TRBV7-2 to TRBJ2-1, with TRBD2 matching over 12 bases. Trimming took 4 bases from V and 5 from J; bases not matched to a gene: 3. The CDR3 has 15 amino acids. Germline V CDR1 and CDR2: SGHTA, FQGNSA. The DNA for the CDR3 is TGTGCCAGCAGCTCGCTAGCGGGAGGGAACAATGAGCAGTTCTTC. This encodes CASSSLAGGNNEQFF.

CDR3 amino acids: CSARDDKYGAFF. CDR3 bases: TGCAGTGCTAGAGATGATAAGTACGGAGCTTTCTTT. The V gene is TRBV20-1, the J gene TRBJ1-1, with D unresolved. This CDR3 is built from 12 residues. Germline assignment: CDR1 DFQATT and CDR2 SNEGSKA (reference sequence). Trimming removed 0 bases from V and 10 bases from J, with 12 bases in between.

This clonotype appeared many times. The chain carries TRBV7-2 and TRBJ1-5; TRBD1 aligns across 8 bases. Trimming cost V 1 base and J 5 bases; bases outside gene matches: 7. The CDR3 is 16 residues long. Germline values: CDR1 SGHTA, CDR2 FQGNSA. The CDR3 DNA follows: TGTGCCAGCAGCTTAGGGACAGGGATTTTTGATCAGCCCCAGCATTTT. Amino acid sequence: CASSLGTGIFDQPQHF.

V is TRBV7-6 and J is TRBJ2-5; D is undetermined. The V gene lost 4 bases and the J gene lost 1 base, with 16 bases spanning the gap. The CDR3 loop spans 16 amino acids. Germline lookup yields CDR1 SGHVS and CDR2 FNYEAQ. For the CDR3, the DNA is TGTGCCAGCAGCTCAGACCCTAAGGCGGCCCAAGAGACCCAGTACTTC. It specifies CASSSDPKAAQETQYF.

This rearrangement joins TRBV5-1 to TRBJ1-6; D uncertain. This CDR3 region has 13 residues. Germline V gene lookup returns CDR1 SGHRS and CDR2 YFSETQ. Trimming left V 3 bases short and J 7 bases short, with 8 bases between. The CDR3 DNA reads TGCGCCAGCAGCTCGGGAGAGAATTCACCCCTCCACTTT. Translation gives CASSSGENSPLHF.

V and J are TRBV29-1 and TRBJ2-7, with 9 bases fitting TRBD1. The CDR3 has 12 residues. V lost 5 bases and J lost 4; bases outside the gene matches: 3. Germline V gene sequence: CDR1 SQVTM, CDR2 ANQGSEA. CDR3 region: CSVIGTGYEQYF. CDR3 bases: TGCAGCGTTATAGGGACAGGGTACGAGCAGTACTTC.